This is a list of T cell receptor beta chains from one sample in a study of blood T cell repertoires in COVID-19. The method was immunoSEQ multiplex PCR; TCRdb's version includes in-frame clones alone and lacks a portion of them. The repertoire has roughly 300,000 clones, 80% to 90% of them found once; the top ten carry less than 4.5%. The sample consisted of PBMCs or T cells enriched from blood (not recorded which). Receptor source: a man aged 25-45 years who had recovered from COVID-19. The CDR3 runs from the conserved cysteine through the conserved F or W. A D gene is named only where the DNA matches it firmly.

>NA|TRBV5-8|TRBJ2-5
CASSLIAAQETQYF
TGTGCCAGCAGCTTGATAGCAGCCCAAGAGACCCAGTACTTC
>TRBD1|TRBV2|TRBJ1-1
CASSGQGARTEAFF
TGTGCCAGCAGTGGACAGGGGGCGCGTACTGAAGCTTTCTTT
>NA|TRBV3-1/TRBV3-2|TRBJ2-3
CASSGEERVPDTQYF
TGTGCCAGCAGCGGGGAAGAGCGGGTCCCAGATACGCAGTATTTT
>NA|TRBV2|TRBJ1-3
CASSVDSLSGNTIYF
TGTGCCAGCAGTGTTGACAGCTTATCTGGAAACACCATATATTTT
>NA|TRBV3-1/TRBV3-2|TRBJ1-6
CASTLNRERSPLHF
TGTGCCAGCACCCTTAACAGGGAGCGATCACCCCTCCACTTT
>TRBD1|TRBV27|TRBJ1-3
CASGRGAGGNTIYF
TGTGCCAGCGGCAGGGGGGCTGGTGGAAACACCATATATTTT
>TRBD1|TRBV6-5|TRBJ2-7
CASSYTGGNYEQYF
TGTGCCAGCAGTTATACAGGGGGCAATTACGAGCAGTACTTC
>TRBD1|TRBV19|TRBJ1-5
CASTYRGQSNQPQHF
TGTGCCAGTACCTACAGGGGGCAAAGCAATCAGCCCCAGCATTTT
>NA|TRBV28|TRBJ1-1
CASTLRREKKAFF
TGTGCCAGCACCCTACGGAGGGAAAAGAAAGCTTTCTTT
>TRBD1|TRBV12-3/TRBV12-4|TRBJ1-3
CASSRDRGNTIYF
TGTGCCAGCAGCCGGGACAGGGGAAACACCATATATTTT
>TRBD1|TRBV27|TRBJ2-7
CASSIKGAFYEQYF
TGTGCCAGCAGTATAAAGGGGGCTTTCTACGAGCAGTACTTC
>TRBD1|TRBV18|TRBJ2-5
CASSPGTGGRQETQYF
TGTGCCAGCTCCCCCGGCACAGGGGGTAGGCAAGAGACCCAGTACTTC
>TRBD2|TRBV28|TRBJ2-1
CASSSPLVAGGPWEEQFF
TGTGCCAGCAGTTCCCCTTTGGTAGCGGGGGGGCCGTGGGAAGAGCAGTTCTTC
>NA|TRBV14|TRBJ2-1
CASRASYNEQFF
TGTGCCAGCAGGGCCTCATACAATGAGCAGTTCTTC
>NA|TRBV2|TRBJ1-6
CASSAGQGPNSPLHF
TGTGCCAGCAGTGCTGGGCAGGGCCCGAATTCACCCCTCCACTTT
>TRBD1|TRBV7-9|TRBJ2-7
CASSSTGSTYEQYF
TGTGCCAGCAGCTCGACAGGGAGTACCTACGAGCAGTACTTC
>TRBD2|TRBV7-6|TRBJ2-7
CASSAVTSGVTYEQYF
TGTGCCAGCAGCGCCGTTACTAGCGGGGTGACCTACGAGCAGTACTTC
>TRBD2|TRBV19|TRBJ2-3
CASSLIAGGGTDTQYF
TGTGCCAGTAGTCTCATAGCGGGAGGGGGCACAGATACGCAGTATTTT
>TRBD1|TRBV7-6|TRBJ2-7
CASSTDGQAGYEQYF
TGTGCCAGCAGCACAGACGGACAGGCCGGCTACGAGCAGTACTTC
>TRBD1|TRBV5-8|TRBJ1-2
CASSPGTVRGYTF
TGTGCCAGCAGCCCCGGGACAGTACGTGGCTACACCTTC
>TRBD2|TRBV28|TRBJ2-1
CASSLSGGPSGEQFF
TGTGCCAGCAGCCTGAGCGGGGGGCCATCTGGTGAGCAGTTCTTC
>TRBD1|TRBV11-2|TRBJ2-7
CASSGPGQDRYEQYF
TGTGCCAGCAGCGGTCCGGGACAGGATCGTTACGAGCAGTACTTC
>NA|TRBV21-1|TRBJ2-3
CASSKGTSGGAYTQYF
TGTGCCAGCAGCAAAGGGACTAGCGGGGGGGCATATACGCAGTATTTT
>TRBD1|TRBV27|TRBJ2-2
CASSATGAATGELFF
TGTGCCAGCAGTGCGACAGGGGCGGCCACCGGGGAGCTGTTTTTT
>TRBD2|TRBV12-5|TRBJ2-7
CASASLAGEREQYF
TGTGCTAGTGCCTCACTAGCGGGAGAACGTGAGCAGTACTTC
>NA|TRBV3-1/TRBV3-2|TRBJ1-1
CASSQHGVPNTEAFF
TGTGCCAGCAGCCAGCACGGGGTCCCGAACACTGAAGCTTTCTTT
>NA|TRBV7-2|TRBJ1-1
CASSLDGGENTEAFF
TGTGCCAGCAGCTTGGATGGCGGAGAGAACACTGAAGCTTTCTTT
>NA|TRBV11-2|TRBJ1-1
CASSPEATEAFF
TGTGCCAGCAGCCCAGAGGCGACTGAAGCTTTCTTT